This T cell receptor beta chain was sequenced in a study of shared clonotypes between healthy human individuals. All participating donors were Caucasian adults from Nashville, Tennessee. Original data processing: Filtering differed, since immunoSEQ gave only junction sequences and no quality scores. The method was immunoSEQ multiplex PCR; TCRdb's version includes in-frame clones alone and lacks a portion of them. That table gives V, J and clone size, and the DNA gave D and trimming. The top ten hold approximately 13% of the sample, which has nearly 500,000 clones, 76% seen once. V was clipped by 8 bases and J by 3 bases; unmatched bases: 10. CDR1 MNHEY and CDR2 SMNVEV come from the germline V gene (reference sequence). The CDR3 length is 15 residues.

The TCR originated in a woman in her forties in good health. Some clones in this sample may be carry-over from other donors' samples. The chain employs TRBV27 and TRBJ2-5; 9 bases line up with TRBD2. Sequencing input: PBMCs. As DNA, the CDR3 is TGTGCCAGCGGGCAAGCGGGAGGCGGGGAAGAGACCCAGTACTTC. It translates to CASGQAGGGEETQYF.